This T cell receptor (beta chain) originates from a study of shared clonotypes between healthy human individuals. The overall study: The study drew on a couple of women and three men aged 18 to 49 as donors. CD4 naive and memory got three plates each, CD8 naive two, CD8 memory one.

CD8 cells regarded as naive lacked CD45RO, were positively chosen for CCR7, and omitted terminally differentiated effector memory CD45RA+ cells. The donors, healthy adults who were HIV-negative, had experienced no recent acute infections or vaccinations. This CDR3 comprises 12 residues. CDR1 PRHDT and CDR2 FYEKMQ come from the germline V gene (reference sequence). Trimming removed 6 bases at V and 5 bases at J, with 8 bases between. Study-level results: The sole specimen, blood, was sampled, and tissue repertoires likely differ.

With respect to this clone: Its matching antigen is unknown.

Clones were sequenced by immunoSEQ multiplex PCR, and TCRdb holds only the in-frame ones, with some missing. The table has 2 million to 2.5 million clones, approximately 94% seen once. The TCR originated in a man between 18 and 29 years old in good health. The sequencing sample was made of naive CD8+ T cells sorted from blood. The chain couples TRBV13 to TRBJ2-1; D is uncertain. In DNA form, the CDR3 reads TGTGCCAGCAGTTCCGTGAACAATGAGCAGTTCTTC. It codes for CASSSVNNEQFF.